This note documents a single T cell receptor (beta chain) sequence. Its antigen is as yet unknown. This sample was included in a study of lymphopenia after photon versus proton radiotherapy. Data came from immunoSEQ multiplex PCR; TCRdb stores just in-frame clones and leaves some out. The sample has more than 10,000 clones; less than 90% are singletons. Points from the study as a whole: Authors raise, but do not show, better survival with proton therapy. A bigger post-nadir fall in TCR diversity correlated inversely with survival time in deceased patients.

This sequence originates from a man aged 55 to 70 with pancreatic cancer. Sequences were derived from peripheral blood, sampled from a patient treated with photon-based radiotherapy.

The CDR3 here is CASSYSHKSSYEQYF. The CDR3 DNA reads as TGTGCCAGCAGTTACTCTCACAAGAGCTCCTACGAGCAGTACTTC. The chain recombines TRBV6-5 with TRBJ2-7; D remains unclear. The CDR3 has 15 residues. Germline CDR1 and CDR2: MNHEY and SVGAGI. Trimming took 0 bases from V and 0 from J, leaving 9 bases between them.